This T cell receptor beta chain originates from a study of CD8 T cells in ankylosing spondylitis. This clonotype was detected ten times or more. As yet, its antigen is unknown. The CDR3 is 14 amino acids. In germline, CDR1 is ENHRY, CDR2 SYGVKD. Trimming stripped 11 bases from V and 2 bases from J, with 16 bases between. Points from the study as a whole: Matched ankylosing spondylitis synovial fluid reportedly contained a significantly enriched population of disease-linked clones. Earlier studies detected some motif variants in reactive arthritis synovial fluid and blood. Disease-associated clones were CD8+ and fairly uncommon in peripheral blood.

Making use of molecular barcodes, quantitative 5'-RACE generated TCR beta libraries. TCRdb processed the 5' RACE reads anew with MiXCR; each CDR3 protein has one entry. The sample has about 240,000 distinct CDR3 sequences; under 12% are singletons. The receptor's source is a male donor with ankylosing spondylitis or in good health (not recorded which). Sample: blood, either unsorted or a sorted T cell fraction (not recorded which). The rearrangement joins TRBV10-3 to TRBJ1-3; D is unclear. In nucleotides, the CDR3 is TGTGCCCTGAAGTCGGCGGGAACTGGAAACACCATATATTTT. It yields the protein CALKSAGTGNTIYF.